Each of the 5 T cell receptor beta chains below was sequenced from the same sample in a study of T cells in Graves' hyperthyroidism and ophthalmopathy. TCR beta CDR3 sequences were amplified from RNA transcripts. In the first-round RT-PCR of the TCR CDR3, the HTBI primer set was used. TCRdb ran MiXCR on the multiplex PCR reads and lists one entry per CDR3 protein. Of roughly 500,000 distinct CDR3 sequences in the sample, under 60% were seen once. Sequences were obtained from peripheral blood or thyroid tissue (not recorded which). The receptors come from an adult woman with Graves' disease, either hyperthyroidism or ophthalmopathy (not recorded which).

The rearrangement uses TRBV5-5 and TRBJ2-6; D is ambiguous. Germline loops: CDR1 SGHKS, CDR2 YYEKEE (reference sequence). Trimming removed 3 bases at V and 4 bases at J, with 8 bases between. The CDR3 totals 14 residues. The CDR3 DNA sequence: TGTGCCAGCAGCTACCGTTCAGGGGCCAACGTCCTGACTTTC. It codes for CASSYRSGANVLTF.

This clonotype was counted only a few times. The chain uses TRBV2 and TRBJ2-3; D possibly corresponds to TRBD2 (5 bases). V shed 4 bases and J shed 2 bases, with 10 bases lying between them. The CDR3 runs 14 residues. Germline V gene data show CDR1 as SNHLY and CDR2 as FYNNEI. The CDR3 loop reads CASSVTTITDTQYF. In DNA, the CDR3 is TGTGCCAGCAGTGTGACTACGATCACAGATACGCAGTATTTT.

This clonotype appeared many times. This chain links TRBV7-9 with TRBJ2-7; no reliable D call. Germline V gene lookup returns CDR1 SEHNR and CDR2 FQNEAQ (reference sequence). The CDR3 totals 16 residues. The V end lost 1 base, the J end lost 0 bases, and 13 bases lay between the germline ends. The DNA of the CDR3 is TGTGCCAGCAGCTTAGATTGGTGGGGAACCTCCTACGAGCAGTACTTC. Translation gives CASSLDWWGTSYEQYF.

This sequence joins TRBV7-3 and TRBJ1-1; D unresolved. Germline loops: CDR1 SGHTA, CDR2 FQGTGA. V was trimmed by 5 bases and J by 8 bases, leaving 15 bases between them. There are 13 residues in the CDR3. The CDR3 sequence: CASSQDPEGEAFF. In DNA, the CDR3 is TGTGCCAGCAGCCAAGATCCTGAAGGGGAAGCTTTCTTT.

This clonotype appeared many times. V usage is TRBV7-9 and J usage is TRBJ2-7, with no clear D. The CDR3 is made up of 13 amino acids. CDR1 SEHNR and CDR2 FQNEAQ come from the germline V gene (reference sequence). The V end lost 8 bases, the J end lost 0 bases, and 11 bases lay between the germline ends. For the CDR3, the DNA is TGTGCCAGCCAGGACCGCAACTCCTACGAGCAGTACTTC. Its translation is CASQDRNSYEQYF.